The 24 T cell receptor beta chains below were found in one sample sequenced in a study of cytomegalovirus exposure and HLA in healthy donors. The PCR was carried out with 60 Vbeta primers and 13 Jbeta primers. The protocol was immunoSEQ multiplex PCR, while the TCRdb copy is restricted to in-frame clones and leaves out a portion. The data hold around 100,000 clones, with roughly 74% observed a single time. Input material: PBMCs. These receptors were collected from a woman aged 25 to 45 in good health and CMV-seronegative.

This chain connects TRBV27 to TRBJ2-7; TRBD1 aligns across 11 bases. V shed 5 bases and J 1 base; nucleotides not matched to a gene: 13. This CDR3 has 18 amino acids. The germline V gene encodes CDR1 MNHEY and CDR2 SMNVEV (reference sequence). The CDR3 loop reads CASSLRTPGQGVSYEQYF. In DNA, the CDR3 is TGTGCCAGCAGTCTGAGAACTCCGGGACAGGGGGTGTCCTACGAGCAGTACTTC.

This sequence joins TRBV2 and TRBJ2-3; TRBD2 might be the D (5 bases). The germline CDR1 and CDR2 sequences are SNHLY and FYNNEI. The CDR3 extends over 16 amino acids. Trimming pared 8 bases from V and 1 base from J, leaving 19 bases between. In nucleotides, the CDR3 is TGTGCCAGCCTCCGCCTCGGTGCCGGGGGCACAGATACGCAGTATTTT. It is translated as CASLRLGAGGTDTQYF.

This chain uses TRBV12-5 with TRBJ1-3, with D maybe TRBD1 (6 bases). Looked up from germline, CDR1 is LGHNT and CDR2 is FRNRAP. Trimming cost V 1 base and J 4 bases, with 11 bases left between them. The CDR3 is 15 amino acids. CDR3: CASGLGQGTGNTIYF. CDR3 bases: TGTGCTAGTGGTTTGGGTCAGGGGACGGGAAACACCATATATTTT.

CDR3 loop: CASSEGQGHYGYTF. DNA for the CDR3: TGTGCCAGCAGCGAAGGACAGGGCCACTATGGCTACACCTTC. V is TRBV7-8 and J is TRBJ1-2, with 8 bases aligning to TRBD1. Germline lookup yields CDR1 SGHVS and CDR2 FQNEAQ. J was trimmed by 3 bases and V by 5 bases; bases with no gene match: 5. The CDR3 runs 14 residues.

This clone was seen a handful of times. J is TRBJ2-3 and V is TRBV5-1; D perhaps matches TRBD2 (6 bases). The CDR3 spans 13 residues. Germline V CDR1 and CDR2: SGHRS, YFSETQ. V was cut by 2 bases and J by 9 bases, with 13 bases left in between. CDR3 in amino acids: CASSFEGGGTQYF. The CDR3 nucleotides read TGCGCCAGCAGCTTTGAGGGAGGAGGGACGCAGTATTTT.

The chain has TRBV11-3 and TRBJ1-2; 8 bases are shared with TRBD1. Germline V gene sequence: CDR1 SGHNT, CDR2 YENEEA. The J segment lost 2 bases and the V segment lost 0 bases, leaving 8 bases of the junction unmatched. The CDR3 extends over 17 amino acids. The CDR3 here is CASSLDGGQARNYGYTF. For the CDR3, the DNA is TGTGCCAGCAGCTTAGATGGGGGACAGGCTCGAAACTATGGCTACACCTTC.

This sequence joins TRBV6-6 and TRBJ1-3, with D tentatively TRBD1 (5 bases). V was shortened by 2 bases and J by 4 bases, with 9 bases between the two germline ends. CDR1 is MNHNY, CDR2 SVGAGI, per germline (reference sequence). The CDR3 runs to 14 residues. The CDR3 spells CASSYDGAGNTIYF. The CDR3 DNA reads as TGTGCCAGCAGTTACGATGGGGCGGGAAACACCATATATTTT.

CDR3: CASSDSESGGDTDTQYF. The CDR3 region has the DNA TGTGCCAGCAGTGACTCGGAGAGCGGGGGGGACACAGATACGCAGTATTTT. The rearrangement joins TRBV6-4 to TRBJ2-3; 10 nucleotides line up with TRBD2. Per the germline V gene, CDR1 is MRHNA and CDR2 is SNTAGT. The CDR3 runs to 17 residues. The V gene end was trimmed by 0 bases and the J gene end by 2 bases; junction bases not matched to a gene: 5.

The chain links TRBV10-3 to TRBJ1-2; the D gene is possibly TRBD1 (5 bases). V was clipped by 6 bases and J by 7 bases, with 15 bases between them. This CDR3 spans 13 amino acids. CDR1 and CDR2 from the germline V gene are ENHRY and SYGVKD. The chain's CDR3 is CAIRSADGGGYTF. The CDR3 DNA sequence: TGTGCCATCAGGTCCGCCGACGGGGGTGGCTACACCTTC.

The genes are TRBV28 and TRBJ2-7; 7 nucleotides line up with TRBD2. V lost 6 bases to trimming and J lost 3 bases; unmatched junction nucleotides: 2. CDR1 is MDHEN, CDR2 SYDVKM, per germline. The CDR3 is made up of 12 amino acids. CDR3 nucleotide sequence: TGTGCCAGCAGCGGGGGGTTCTACGAGCAGTACTTC. Protein: CASSGGFYEQYF.

CDR3 DNA sequence: TGTGCCAGCAGTCGCAGAGGATCCACTGAAGCTTTCTTT. This translates into CASSRRGSTEAFF. The chain carries TRBV6-6 and TRBJ1-1; D ambiguous. CDR1 is MNHNY and CDR2 is SVGAGI in the germline V gene (reference sequence). The CDR3 is 13 amino acids. V lost 5 bases to trimming and J lost 4 bases, with 11 bases between them.

J is TRBJ1-1 and V is TRBV5-1; no clear D gene. CDR3 length equals 14 residues. Germline V CDR1 and CDR2: SGHRS, YFSETQ. V lost 0 bases and J 3 bases, leaving 9 bases between the germline ends. Here the CDR3 DNA reads TGCGCCAGCAGCTTGGACAGTAAATACACTGAAGCTTTCTTT. Protein sequence: CASSLDSKYTEAFF.

This rearrangement joins TRBV18 to TRBJ2-3; 8 bases are shared with TRBD1. There are 17 residues in the CDR3. V lost 0 bases to trimming and J lost 3 bases; unmatched junction nucleotides: 8. CDR1 is KGHSH, CDR2 LQKENI, per germline. The CDR3 loop is CASSPPNRGYPTDTQYF. The CDR3 nucleotides read TGTGCCAGCTCACCACCCAACAGGGGGTATCCGACAGATACGCAGTATTTT.

This clone was counted a single time. The chain couples TRBV9 to TRBJ2-1, with a tentative D call TRBD2 (6 bases). Germline V gene sequence: CDR1 SGDLS, CDR2 YYNGEE. The CDR3 consists of 17 residues. Trimming pared 3 bases from V and 0 bases from J, leaving 16 bases between. This chain's CDR3 is CASSAQRDSHSYNEQFF. The CDR3 DNA sequence: TGTGCCAGCAGCGCCCAAAGGGACTCCCACTCCTACAATGAGCAGTTCTTC.

The rearrangement joins TRBV29-1 to TRBJ2-7, with D unresolved. The CDR3 loop spans 15 amino acids. Germline CDR1 SQVTM, CDR2 ANQGSEA. V lost 0 bases, J lost 3 bases, and 15 bases lay in between. The CDR3 loop reads CSVEDADRPCYEQYF. Here the CDR3 DNA reads TGCAGCGTTGAAGATGCGGATCGACCATGCTACGAGCAGTACTTC.

This chain joins TRBV12-2 and TRBJ2-7; the tabulated D call, TRBD2, remains unverified against the DNA. TRBV12-2 is a pseudogene locus. The CDR3 extends over 16 amino acids. CDR3: CASRLARRGIIYEQYF. The CDR3 bases are TGTGCAAGTCGCTTAGCAAGGCGGGGGATTATCTACGAGCAGTACTTC.

The chain has TRBV9 and TRBJ2-6; D possibly corresponds to TRBD1 (5 bases). The CDR3 is made up of 16 amino acids. V dropped 4 bases and J dropped 2 bases, with 13 bases sitting between them. Germline lookup yields CDR1 SGDLS and CDR2 YYNGEE. CDR3: CASSPNPGTGANVLTF. The CDR3 DNA reads as TGTGCCAGCAGCCCAAACCCAGGGACTGGGGCCAACGTCCTGACTTTC.

The gene calls are TRBV15 and TRBJ2-5; D unclear. CDR1 is LNHNV and CDR2 is YYDKDF in the germline V gene (reference sequence). The CDR3 spans 15 residues. The V and J ends lost 0 bases and 4 bases respectively, with 12 bases between them. CDR3 amino acids: CATSRDSGFSETQYF. Written as DNA, the CDR3 is TGTGCCACCAGCAGAGACTCAGGATTCTCAGAGACCCAGTACTTC.

The chain recombines TRBV6-1 with TRBJ1-1, with TRBD1 matching 9 bases. Trimming at V came to 6 bases and at J to 8 bases, leaving 13 bases not matched to a gene. The CDR3 length is 15 residues. Germline-derived CDR1 and CDR2 are MNHNS and SASEGT. CDR3 DNA sequence: TGTGCCAGCAGCGGACCTACAGGGGGCCAGGGGGAAGCTTTCTTT. Residues: CASSGPTGGQGEAFF.

The chain employs TRBV27 and TRBJ2-2, with 8 bases aligning to TRBD2. CDR1 MNHEY and CDR2 SMNVEV come from the germline V gene (reference sequence). The length of the CDR3 is 14 residues. V lost 6 bases to trimming and J lost 1 base; unmatched junction nucleotides: 1. The CDR3 DNA is TGTGCCAGCAGCACTAGCGGGAACACCGGGGAGCTGTTTTTT. Its translation is CASSTSGNTGELFF.

The chain links TRBV7-9 to TRBJ1-4, with D uncertain. Trimming shortened V by 5 bases and J by 4 bases, and 11 bases separated the two germline ends. Germline CDR1 is SEHNR and CDR2 is FQNEAQ (reference sequence). This CDR3 comprises 14 residues. The CDR3 region is CASSHRTLNEKLFF. For the CDR3, the DNA is TGTGCCAGCAGCCACCGGACTCTTAATGAAAAACTGTTTTTT.

This clone was observed a handful of times. The chain joins TRBV27 to TRBJ1-1; D uncertain. V gave up 5 bases and J gave up 8 bases, with 12 bases separating them. This CDR3 region has 12 residues. Germline V gives CDR1 MNHEY, CDR2 SMNVEV (reference sequence). CDR3 sequence reads: CASSTLRGEAFF. The DNA for the CDR3 is TGTGCCAGCAGTACCCTCCGCGGGGAAGCTTTCTTT.

The gene calls are TRBV2 and TRBJ2-1, with TRBD2 matching 10 bases. The length of the CDR3 is 16 residues. CDR1 and CDR2 (germline): SNHLY, FYNNEI. With 1 base clipped from V and 6 bases from J, the junction kept 6 bases outside the gene matches. The CDR3 here is CASSEGRTSGSNEQFF. CDR3 bases: TGTGCCAGCAGTGAAGGCAGGACTAGCGGCAGCAATGAGCAGTTCTTC.

There are a few counts of this clone. CDR3 protein: CASSFVSTNEKLFF. CDR3 in DNA: TGCGCCAGCAGCTTTGTATCAACTAATGAAAAACTGTTTTTT. The V and J genes are TRBV5-1 and TRBJ1-4; D gene uncertain. CDR1 SGHRS and CDR2 YFSETQ come from the germline V gene. V dropped 2 bases and J dropped 0 bases, with 5 bases sitting between them. The CDR3 has 14 residues. The full variable domain, completed using reference TRBV5-1 and TRBJ1-4, is KAGVTQTPRYLIKTRGQQVTLSCSPISGHRSVSWYQQTPGQGLQFLFEYFSETQRNKGNFPGRFSGRQFSNSRSEMNVSTLELGDSALYLCASSFVSTNEKLFFGSGTQLSVL.